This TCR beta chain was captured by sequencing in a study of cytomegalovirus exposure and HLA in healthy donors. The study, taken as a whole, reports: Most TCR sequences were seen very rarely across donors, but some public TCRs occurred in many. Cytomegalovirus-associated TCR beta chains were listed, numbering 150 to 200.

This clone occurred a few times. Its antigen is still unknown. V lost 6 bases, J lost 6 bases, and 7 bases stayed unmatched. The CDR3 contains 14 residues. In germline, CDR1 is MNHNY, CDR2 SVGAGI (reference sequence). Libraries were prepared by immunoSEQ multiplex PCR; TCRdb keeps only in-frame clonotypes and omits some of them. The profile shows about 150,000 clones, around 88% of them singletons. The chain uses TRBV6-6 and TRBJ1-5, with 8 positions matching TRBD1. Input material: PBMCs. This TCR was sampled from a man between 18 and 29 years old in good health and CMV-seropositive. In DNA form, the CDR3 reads TGTGCCAGCAGGACGGGACAGGCCGGTCAGCCCCAGCATTTT. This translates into CASRTGQAGQPQHF.